The clone carrying this T cell receptor beta chain was detected many times. The target antigen is unknown. The germline CDR1 and CDR2 sequences are MDHEN and SYDVKM. There are 15 residues in the CDR3. V gave up 4 bases and J gave up 1 base, with 13 bases separating them. Using RNA transcripts as the source, TCR beta CDR3 regions were amplified. Carried out on the TCR CDR3, a first-round RT-PCR used the HTBI primer set. TCRdb passed the multiplex PCR reads through MiXCR, listing each CDR3 protein once. The data show approximately 600,000 distinct CDR3 sequences, roughly 14% seen once. This entry comes from a study of T cells in Graves' hyperthyroidism and ophthalmopathy. Findings of the study overall: Separating ophthalmopathy from stable hyperthyroidism was achieved by a 13 V-J model.

The clonotype comes from a woman aged 40-49 years with Graves' ophthalmopathy. The chain uses TRBV28 and TRBJ2-5; a weak D match, TRBD1 (6 bases). The material sequenced was blood. CDR3 coding DNA: TGTGCCAGCAGTTCTGGGGGCGAAGCCCAAGAGACCCAGTACTTC. This codes for CASSSGGEAQETQYF.